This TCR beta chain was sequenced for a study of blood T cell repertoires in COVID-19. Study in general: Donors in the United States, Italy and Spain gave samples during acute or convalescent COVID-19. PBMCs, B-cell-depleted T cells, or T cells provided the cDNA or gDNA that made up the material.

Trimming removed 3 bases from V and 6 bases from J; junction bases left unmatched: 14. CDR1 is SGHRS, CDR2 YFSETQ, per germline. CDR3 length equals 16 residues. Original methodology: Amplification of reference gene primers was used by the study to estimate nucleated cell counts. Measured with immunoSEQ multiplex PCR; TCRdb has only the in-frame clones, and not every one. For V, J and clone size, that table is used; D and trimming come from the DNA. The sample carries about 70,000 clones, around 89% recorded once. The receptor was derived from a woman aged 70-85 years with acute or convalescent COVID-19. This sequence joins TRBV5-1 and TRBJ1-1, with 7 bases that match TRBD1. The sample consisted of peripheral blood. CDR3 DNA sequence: TGCGCCAGCAGCTCCAGACAGGGCCGTGAGGAGGCTGAAGCTTTCTTT. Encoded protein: CASSSRQGREEAEAFF.